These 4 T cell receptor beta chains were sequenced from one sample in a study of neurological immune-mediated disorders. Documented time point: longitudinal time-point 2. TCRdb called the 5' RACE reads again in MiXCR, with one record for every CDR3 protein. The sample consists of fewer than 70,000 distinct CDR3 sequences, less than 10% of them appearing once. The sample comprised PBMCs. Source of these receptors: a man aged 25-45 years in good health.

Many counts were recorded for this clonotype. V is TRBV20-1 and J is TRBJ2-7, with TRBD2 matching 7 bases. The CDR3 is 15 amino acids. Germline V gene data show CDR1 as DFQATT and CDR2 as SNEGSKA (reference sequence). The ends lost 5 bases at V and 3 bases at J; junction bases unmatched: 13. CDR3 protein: CSAPSREMGLYEQYF. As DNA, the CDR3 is TGCAGTGCTCCTTCGCGGGAGATGGGGCTCTACGAGCAGTACTTC.

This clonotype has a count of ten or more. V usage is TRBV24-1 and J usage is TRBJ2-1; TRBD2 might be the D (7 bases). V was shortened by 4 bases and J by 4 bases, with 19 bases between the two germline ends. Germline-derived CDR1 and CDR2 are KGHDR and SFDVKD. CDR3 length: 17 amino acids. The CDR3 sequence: CATSDPTAGQTYNEQFF. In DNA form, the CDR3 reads TGTGCCACCAGTGACCCTACAGCGGGACAAACATACAATGAGCAGTTCTTC.

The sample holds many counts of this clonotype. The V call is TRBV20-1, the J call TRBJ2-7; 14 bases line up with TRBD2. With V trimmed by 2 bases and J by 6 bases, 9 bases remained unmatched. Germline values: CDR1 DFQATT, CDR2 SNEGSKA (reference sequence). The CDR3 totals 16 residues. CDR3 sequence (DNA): TGCAGTGCTAGAATGGGGACTAGCGGGAGTCGCGGCGAGCAGTACTTC. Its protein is CSARMGTSGSRGEQYF.

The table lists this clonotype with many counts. Written as DNA, the CDR3 is TGTGCCAGCAGCTCTATGACTAGCGGGACTCCAGATACGCAGTATTTT. Protein product: CASSSMTSGTPDTQYF. The chain joins TRBV7-2 to TRBJ2-3; 11 bases align to TRBD2. Germline values: CDR1 SGHTA, CDR2 FQGNSA. Trimming took 4 bases from V and 4 from J; bases not matched to a gene: 7. This CDR3 has 16 amino acids.